The entry below gives a single T cell receptor beta chain sequence along with its context. These data originate in a study of T cell changes during pregnancy in multiple sclerosis. The CDR3 extends over 15 amino acids. Germline V CDR1 and CDR2: MNHEY, SMNVEV (reference sequence). V was clipped by 3 bases and J by 2 bases; unmatched bases: 7. TCRdb's copy holds only in-frame clones and misses some; the assay was immunoSEQ multiplex PCR. The table lists tens of thousands of clones, 91% of them singletons. This chain joins TRBV27 and TRBJ2-7; the match to TRBD2 covers 7 bases. The receptor comes from a female donor with multiple sclerosis, enrolled in a pregnancy study. Sequences were derived from CD8+ T cells from peripheral blood mononuclear cells, sampled after pregnancy. The CDR3 region is CASSLGGWRTYEQYF. CDR3 DNA sequence: TGTGCCAGCAGTTTGGGAGGGTGGCGCACCTACGAGCAGTACTTC.